This TCR beta chain stems from a study of T cells after yellow fever vaccination. This clonotype appeared a few times. One entry per CDR3 protein results from TCRdb running MiXCR on the 5' RACE reads. The profile shows a few hundred thousand distinct CDR3 sequences, around 8.1% of them singletons. V lost 5 bases to trimming and J lost 1 base; unmatched junction nucleotides: 10. The germline gives CDR1 SQVTM, CDR2 ANQGSEA. The CDR3 is 15 amino acids. The sequence came from a man aged 18 to 30 who received the YFV17D yellow fever vaccine. The sample consisted of PBMCs, taken approximately 40 days after the first yellow fever vaccination. V gene TRBV29-1 combines with J gene TRBJ1-1; TRBD1 matches 7 bases. The CDR3 region is CSVRNRGVGNTEAFF. In DNA form, the CDR3 reads TGCAGCGTTAGGAACAGGGGAGTCGGGAACACTGAAGCTTTCTTT.